This T cell receptor (beta chain) is drawn from a study of blood T cells in healthy people across ages. Next came a second PCR, run for about 6 to 12 cycles, which used a sample-barcoded 5' primer along with a J-beta primer mix. Through a template-switch adaptor with 12 random nucleotides, each cDNA molecule received a tag. TCRdb reprocessed the 5' RACE reads with MiXCR, giving one entry per CDR3 protein. The repertoire holds some 1.7 million distinct CDR3 sequences, with approximately 28% as singletons. CDR3 length equals 16 residues. J was trimmed by 1 base and V by 3 bases; bases with no gene match: 1. This clonotype was seen a handful of times.

Specimen: blood. The receptor comes from a woman aged 25 to 39 in good health. The rearrangement uses TRBV12-3 or TRBV12-4 and TRBJ2-2, with 11 bases fitting TRBD2. The CDR3 loop is CASSLGTSGNTGELFF. The CDR3 DNA is TGTGCCAGCAGTTTGGGGACTAGCGGGAACACCGGGGAGCTGTTTTTT.